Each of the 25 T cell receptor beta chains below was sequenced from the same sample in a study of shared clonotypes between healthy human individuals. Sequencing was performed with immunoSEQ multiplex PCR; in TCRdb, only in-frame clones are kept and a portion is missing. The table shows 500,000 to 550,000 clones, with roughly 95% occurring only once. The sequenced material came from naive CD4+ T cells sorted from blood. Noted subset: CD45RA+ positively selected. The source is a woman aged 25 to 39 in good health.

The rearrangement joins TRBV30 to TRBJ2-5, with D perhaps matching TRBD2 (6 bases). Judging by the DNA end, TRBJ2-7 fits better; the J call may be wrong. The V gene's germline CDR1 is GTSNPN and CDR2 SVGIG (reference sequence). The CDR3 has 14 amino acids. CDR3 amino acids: CAWRPPLPGDEQYF. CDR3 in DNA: TGTGCCTGGAGGCCCCCTCTCCCGGGAGACGAGCAGTACTTC.

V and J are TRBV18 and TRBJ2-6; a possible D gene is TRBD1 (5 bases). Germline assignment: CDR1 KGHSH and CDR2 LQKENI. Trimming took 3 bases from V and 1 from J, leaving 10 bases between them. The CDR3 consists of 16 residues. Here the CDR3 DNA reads TGTGCCAGCTCACCGACACAGGTTTCTGGGGCCAACGTCCTGACTTTC. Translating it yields CASSPTQVSGANVLTF.

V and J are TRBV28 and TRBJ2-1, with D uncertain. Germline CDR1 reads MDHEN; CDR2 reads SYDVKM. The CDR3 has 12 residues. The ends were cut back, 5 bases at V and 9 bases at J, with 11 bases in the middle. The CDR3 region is CASSPRFGEQFF. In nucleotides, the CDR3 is TGTGCCAGCAGTCCGAGGTTTGGTGAGCAGTTCTTC.

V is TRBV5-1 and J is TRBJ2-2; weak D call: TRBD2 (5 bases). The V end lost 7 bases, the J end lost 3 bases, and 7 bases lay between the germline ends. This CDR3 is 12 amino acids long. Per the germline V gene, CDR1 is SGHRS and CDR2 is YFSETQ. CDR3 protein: CASARDTGELFF. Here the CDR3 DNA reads TGCGCCAGCGCGCGGGACACCGGGGAGCTGTTTTTT. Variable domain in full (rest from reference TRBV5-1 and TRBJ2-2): KAGVTQTPRYLIKTRGQQVTLSCSPISGHRSVSWYQQTPGQGLQFLFEYFSETQRNKGNFPGRFSGRQFSNSRSEMNVSTLELGDSALYLCASARDTGELFFGEGSRLTVL.

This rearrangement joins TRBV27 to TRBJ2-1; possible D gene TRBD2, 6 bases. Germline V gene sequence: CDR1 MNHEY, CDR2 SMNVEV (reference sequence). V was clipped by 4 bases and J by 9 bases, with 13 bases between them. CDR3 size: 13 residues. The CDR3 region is CASSSGRVGEQFF. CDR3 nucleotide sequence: TGTGCCAGCAGTTCCGGGAGAGTGGGTGAGCAGTTCTTC.

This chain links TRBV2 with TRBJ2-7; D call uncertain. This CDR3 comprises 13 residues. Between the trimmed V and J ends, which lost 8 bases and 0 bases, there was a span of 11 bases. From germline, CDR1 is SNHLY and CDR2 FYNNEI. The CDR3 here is CASHNPSSYEQYF. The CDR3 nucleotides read TGTGCCAGCCATAACCCCAGCTCCTACGAGCAGTACTTC.

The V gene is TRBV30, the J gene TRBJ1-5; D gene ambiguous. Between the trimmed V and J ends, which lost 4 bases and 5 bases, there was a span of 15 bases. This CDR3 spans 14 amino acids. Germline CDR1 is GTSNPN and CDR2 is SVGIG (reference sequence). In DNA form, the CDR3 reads TGTGCCTGGACCAAGGGAAGTATGGATCAGCCCCAGCATTTT. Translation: CAWTKGSMDQPQHF.

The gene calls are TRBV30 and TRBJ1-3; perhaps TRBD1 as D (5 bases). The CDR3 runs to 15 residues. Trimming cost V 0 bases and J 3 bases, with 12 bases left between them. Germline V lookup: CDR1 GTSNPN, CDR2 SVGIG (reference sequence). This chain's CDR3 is CAWSVQGTFGNTIYF. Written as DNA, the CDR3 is TGTGCCTGGAGTGTACAAGGGACTTTTGGAAACACCATATATTTT.

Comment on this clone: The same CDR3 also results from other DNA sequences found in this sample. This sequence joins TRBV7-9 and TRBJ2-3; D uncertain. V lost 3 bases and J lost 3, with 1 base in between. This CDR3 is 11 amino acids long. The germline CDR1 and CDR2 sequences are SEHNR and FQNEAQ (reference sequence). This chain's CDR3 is CASSFTDTQYF. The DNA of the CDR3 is TGTGCCAGCAGCTTTACAGATACGCAGTATTTT.

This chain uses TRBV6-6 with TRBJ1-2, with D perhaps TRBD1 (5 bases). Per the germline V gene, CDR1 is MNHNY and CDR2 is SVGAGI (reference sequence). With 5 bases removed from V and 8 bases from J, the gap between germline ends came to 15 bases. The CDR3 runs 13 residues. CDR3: CASSPRPGGGYTF. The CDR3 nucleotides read TGTGCCAGCAGTCCTCGTCCTGGGGGGGGCTACACCTTC.

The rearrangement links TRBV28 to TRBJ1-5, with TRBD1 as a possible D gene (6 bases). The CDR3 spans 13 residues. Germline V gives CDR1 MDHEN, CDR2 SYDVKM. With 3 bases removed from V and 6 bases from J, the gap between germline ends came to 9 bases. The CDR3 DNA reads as TGTGCCAGCAGTTTCACAGGGCCTCAGCCCCAGCATTTT. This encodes CASSFTGPQPQHF.

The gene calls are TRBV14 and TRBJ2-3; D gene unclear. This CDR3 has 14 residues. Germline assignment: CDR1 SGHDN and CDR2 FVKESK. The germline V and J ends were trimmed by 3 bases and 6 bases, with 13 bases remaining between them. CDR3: CASSHRAYIDTQYF. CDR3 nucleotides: TGTGCCAGCAGCCACAGAGCCTATATCGATACGCAGTATTTT.

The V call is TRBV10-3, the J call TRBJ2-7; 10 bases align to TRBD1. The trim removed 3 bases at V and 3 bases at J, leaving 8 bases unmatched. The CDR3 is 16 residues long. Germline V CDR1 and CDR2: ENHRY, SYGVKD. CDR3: CAISDRGDRGGYEQYF. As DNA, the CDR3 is TGTGCCATCAGTGATCGGGGGGACAGGGGAGGCTACGAGCAGTACTTC.

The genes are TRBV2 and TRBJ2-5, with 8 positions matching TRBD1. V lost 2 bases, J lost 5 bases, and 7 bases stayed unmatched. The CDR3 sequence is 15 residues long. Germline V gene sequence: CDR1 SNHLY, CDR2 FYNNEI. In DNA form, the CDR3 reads TGTGCCAGCAGTGAACTCCGGACAGGGAGGGAGACCCAGTACTTC. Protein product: CASSELRTGRETQYF.

The CDR3 loop is CASSLGGAGSSYNEQFF. The CDR3 nucleotides read TGTGCCAGCAGCTTAGGGGGCGCCGGGAGCTCCTACAATGAGCAGTTCTTC. The chain carries TRBV11-3 and TRBJ2-1, with D possibly matching TRBD2 (6 bases). Germline V gives CDR1 SGHNT, CDR2 YENEEA. V was trimmed by 1 base and J by 0 bases, leaving 13 bases between them. The CDR3 extends over 17 amino acids. Full variable domain (rest looked up from reference TRBV11-3 and TRBJ2-1): EAGVVQSPRYKIIEKKQPVAFWCNPISGHNTLYWYLQNLGQGPELLIRYENEEAVDDSQLPKDRFSAERLKGVDSTLKIQPAELGDSAVYLCASSLGGAGSSYNEQFFGPGTRLTVL.

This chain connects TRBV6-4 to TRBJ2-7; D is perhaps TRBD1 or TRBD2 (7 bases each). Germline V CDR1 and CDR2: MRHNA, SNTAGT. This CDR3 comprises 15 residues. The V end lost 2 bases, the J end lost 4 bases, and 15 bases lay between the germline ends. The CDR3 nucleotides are TGTGCCAGCAGTGACGGGAGGGACAGAGGGTACGAGCAGTACTTC. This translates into CASSDGRDRGYEQYF.

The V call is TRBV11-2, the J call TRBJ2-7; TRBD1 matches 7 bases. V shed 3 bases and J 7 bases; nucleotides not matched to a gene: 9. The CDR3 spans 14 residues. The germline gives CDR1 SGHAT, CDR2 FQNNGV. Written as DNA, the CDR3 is TGTGCCAGCAGCTTCCGCAGGGGGAGTAGGGAGCAGTACTTC. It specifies CASSFRRGSREQYF.

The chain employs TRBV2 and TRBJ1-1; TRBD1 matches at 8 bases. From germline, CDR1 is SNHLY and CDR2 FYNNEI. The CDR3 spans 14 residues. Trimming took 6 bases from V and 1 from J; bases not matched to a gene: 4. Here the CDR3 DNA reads TGTGCCAGCAGGACAGGGGTGGCGAACACTGAAGCTTTCTTT. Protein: CASRTGVANTEAFF.

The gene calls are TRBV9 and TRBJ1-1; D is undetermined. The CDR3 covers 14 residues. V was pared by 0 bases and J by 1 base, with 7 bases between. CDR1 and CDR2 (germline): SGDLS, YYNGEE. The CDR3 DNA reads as TGTGCCAGCAGCGTAGAGCCAGCGAACACTGAAGCTTTCTTT. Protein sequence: CASSVEPANTEAFF.

In nucleotides, the CDR3 is TGTGCCAGCAGTTACAGACAGCCTAATGAAAAACTGTTTTTT. It codes for CASSYRQPNEKLFF. The genes are TRBV6-5 and TRBJ1-4, with D possibly being TRBD1 (5 bases). V lost 2 bases and J lost 3, with 7 bases in between. The CDR3 is 14 residues long. From germline, CDR1 is MNHEY and CDR2 SVGAGI.

The CDR3 spells CASSSGTDGNTIYF. The CDR3 bases are TGTGCCAGCTCCTCCGGGACTGATGGAAACACCATATATTTT. V and J are TRBV2 and TRBJ1-3; a weak D match, TRBD1 (5 bases). Trimming took 8 bases from V and 3 from J, leaving 14 bases between them. This CDR3 has 14 residues. The V gene's germline CDR1 is SNHLY and CDR2 FYNNEI.

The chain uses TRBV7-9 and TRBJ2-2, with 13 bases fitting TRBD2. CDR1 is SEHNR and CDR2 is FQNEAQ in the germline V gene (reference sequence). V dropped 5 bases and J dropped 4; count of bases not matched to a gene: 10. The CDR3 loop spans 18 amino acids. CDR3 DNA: TGTGCCAGCAGCCCCTCGATCGGACTAGCGGGAGCCACCGGGGAGCTGTTTTTT. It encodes CASSPSIGLAGATGELFF.

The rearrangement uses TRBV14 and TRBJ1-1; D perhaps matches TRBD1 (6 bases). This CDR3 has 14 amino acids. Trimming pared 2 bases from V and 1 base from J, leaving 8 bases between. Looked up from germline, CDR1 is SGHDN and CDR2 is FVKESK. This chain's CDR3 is CASSQLGGNTEAFF. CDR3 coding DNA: TGTGCCAGCAGCCAACTAGGGGGGAACACTGAAGCTTTCTTT. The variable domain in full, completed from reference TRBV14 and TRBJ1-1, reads EAGVTQFPSHSVIEKGQTVTLRCDPISGHDNLYWYRRVMGKEIKFLLHFVKESKQDESGMPNNRFLAERTGGTYSTLKVQPAELEDSGVYFCASSQLGGNTEAFFGQGTRLTVV.

CDR3 nucleotide sequence: TGTGCCAGCAGCCCCCGGGAGACAGGGGAGACCCAGTACTTC. Translating gives CASSPRETGETQYF. The rearrangement links TRBV28 to TRBJ2-5; a possible D gene is TRBD1 (7 bases). The CDR3 runs to 14 residues. Germline V gene lookup returns CDR1 MDHEN and CDR2 SYDVKM. V was trimmed by 6 bases and J by 5 bases, leaving 16 bases between them.

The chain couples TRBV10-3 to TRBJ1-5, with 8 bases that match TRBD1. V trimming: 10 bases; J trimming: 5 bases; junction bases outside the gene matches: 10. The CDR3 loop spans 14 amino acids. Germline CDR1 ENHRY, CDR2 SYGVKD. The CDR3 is CATRDRLSDQPQHF. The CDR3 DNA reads TGTGCCACCCGGGACAGGCTTTCCGATCAGCCCCAGCATTTT.